The T cell receptor beta chain under discussion was sequenced for a study of blood T cell repertoires in COVID-19. Study-wide context: From T cells, B-cell-depleted T cells, or PBMCs came the material, which was cDNA or gDNA.

In the original processing: Nucleated cell counts were estimated from reference gene primer amplification. The method was immunoSEQ multiplex PCR; TCRdb's version includes in-frame clones alone and lacks a portion of them. D and trimming were read from the DNA, whereas the V and J calls and clone size are those reported in that table. The sample records about 86,000 clones, 65% to 85% being singletons. CDR1 and CDR2 (germline): MDHEN, SYDVKM. The CDR3 contains 15 residues. The V gene lost 10 bases and the J gene lost 5 bases, with 23 bases spanning the gap. The sequence was collected from a woman of 80 years or more with active or convalescent COVID-19. Sequences were obtained from peripheral blood. The chain is built from TRBV28 and TRBJ1-2; a weak D match, TRBD1 (5 bases). In DNA form, the CDR3 reads TGTGCCACGTCGGTGCGGCGGGACCCGACTTATGGCTACACCTTC. Its translation: CATSVRRDPTYGYTF.